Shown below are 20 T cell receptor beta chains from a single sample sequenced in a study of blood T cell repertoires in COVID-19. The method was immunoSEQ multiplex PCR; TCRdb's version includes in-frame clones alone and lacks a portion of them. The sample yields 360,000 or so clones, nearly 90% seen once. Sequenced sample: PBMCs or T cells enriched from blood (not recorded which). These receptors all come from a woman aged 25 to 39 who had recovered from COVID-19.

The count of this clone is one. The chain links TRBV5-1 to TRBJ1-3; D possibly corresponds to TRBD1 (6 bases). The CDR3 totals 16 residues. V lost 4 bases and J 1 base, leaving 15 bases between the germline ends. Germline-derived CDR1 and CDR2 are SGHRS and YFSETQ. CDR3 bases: TGCGCCAGCAGCGTGGGAGCGGGGGCATCTGGAAACACCATATATTTT. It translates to CASSVGAGASGNTIYF.

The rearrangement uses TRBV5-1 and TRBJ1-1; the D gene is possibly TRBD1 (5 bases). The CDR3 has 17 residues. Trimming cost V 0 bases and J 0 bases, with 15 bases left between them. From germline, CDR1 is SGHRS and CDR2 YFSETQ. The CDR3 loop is CASSLVLGLKMNTEAFF. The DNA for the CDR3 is TGCGCCAGCAGCTTGGTTTTGGGACTGAAGATGAACACTGAAGCTTTCTTT. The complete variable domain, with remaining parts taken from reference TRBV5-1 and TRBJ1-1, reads KAGVTQTPRYLIKTRGQQVTLSCSPISGHRSVSWYQQTPGQGLQFLFEYFSETQRNKGNFPGRFSGRQFSNSRSEMNVSTLELGDSALYLCASSLVLGLKMNTEAFFGQGTRLTVV.

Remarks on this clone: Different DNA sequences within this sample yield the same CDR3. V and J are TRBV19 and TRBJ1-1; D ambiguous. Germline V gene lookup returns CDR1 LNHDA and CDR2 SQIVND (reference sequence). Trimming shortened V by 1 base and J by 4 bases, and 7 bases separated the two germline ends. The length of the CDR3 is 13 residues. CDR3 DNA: TGTGCCAGTAGTATAGGGGGAGGCACTGAAGCTTTCTTT. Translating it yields CASSIGGGTEAFF.

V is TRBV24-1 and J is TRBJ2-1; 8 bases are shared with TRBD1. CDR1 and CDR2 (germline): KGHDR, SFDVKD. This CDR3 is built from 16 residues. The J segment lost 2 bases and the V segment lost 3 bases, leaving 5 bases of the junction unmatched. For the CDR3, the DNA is TGTGCCACCAGTGATCCCGGGACAGGACCCTACAATGAGCAGTTCTTC. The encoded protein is CATSDPGTGPYNEQFF.

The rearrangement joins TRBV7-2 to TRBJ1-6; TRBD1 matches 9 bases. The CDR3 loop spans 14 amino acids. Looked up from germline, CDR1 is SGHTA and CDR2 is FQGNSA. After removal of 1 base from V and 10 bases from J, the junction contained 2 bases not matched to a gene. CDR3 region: CASSLDRGRSPLHF. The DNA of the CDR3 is TGTGCCAGCAGCTTAGACAGGGGGCGATCACCCCTCCACTTT. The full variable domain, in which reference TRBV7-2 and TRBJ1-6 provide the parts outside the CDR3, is GAGVSQSPSNKVTEKGKDVELRCDPISGHTALYWYRQSLGQGLEFLIYFQGNSAPDKSGLPSDRFSAERTGGSVSTLTIQRTQQEDSAVYLCASSLDRGRSPLHFGNGTRLTVT.

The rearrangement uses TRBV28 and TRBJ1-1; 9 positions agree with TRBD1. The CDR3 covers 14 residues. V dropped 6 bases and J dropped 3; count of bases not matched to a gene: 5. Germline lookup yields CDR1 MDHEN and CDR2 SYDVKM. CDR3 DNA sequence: TGTGCCAGCAGCCCCACAGGGGGCCACACTGAAGCTTTCTTT. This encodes CASSPTGGHTEAFF.

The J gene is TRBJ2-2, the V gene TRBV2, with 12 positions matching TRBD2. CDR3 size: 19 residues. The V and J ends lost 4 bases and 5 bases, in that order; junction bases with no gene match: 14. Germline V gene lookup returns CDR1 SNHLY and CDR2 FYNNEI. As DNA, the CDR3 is TGTGCCAGCAGTGTCCCCTCTTCTAGCGGGGGGGCTTGGACCGGGGAGCTGTTTTTT. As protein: CASSVPSSSGGAWTGELFF.

The CDR3 region is CASSLSEPLQGNTEAFF. CDR3 in DNA: TGTGCCAGCAGTTTATCTGAACCTTTACAGGGGAACACTGAAGCTTTCTTT. J is TRBJ1-1 and V is TRBV28; TRBD1 might be the D (6 bases). The CDR3 is 17 amino acids. V was pared by 1 base and J by 1 base, with 16 bases between. Germline values: CDR1 MDHEN, CDR2 SYDVKM.

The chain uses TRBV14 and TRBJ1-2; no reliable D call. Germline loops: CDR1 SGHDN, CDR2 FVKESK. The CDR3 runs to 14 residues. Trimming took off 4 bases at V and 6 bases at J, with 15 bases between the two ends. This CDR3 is CASSRQHGGDGYTF. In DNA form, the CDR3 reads TGTGCCAGCAGCCGTCAACATGGCGGGGATGGCTACACCTTC.

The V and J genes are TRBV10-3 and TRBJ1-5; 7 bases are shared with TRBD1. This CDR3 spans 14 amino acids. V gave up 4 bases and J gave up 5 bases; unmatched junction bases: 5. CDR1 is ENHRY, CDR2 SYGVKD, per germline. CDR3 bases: TGTGCCATCAGTGGAACAGGGGATGATCAGCCCCAGCATTTT. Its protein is CAISGTGDDQPQHF.

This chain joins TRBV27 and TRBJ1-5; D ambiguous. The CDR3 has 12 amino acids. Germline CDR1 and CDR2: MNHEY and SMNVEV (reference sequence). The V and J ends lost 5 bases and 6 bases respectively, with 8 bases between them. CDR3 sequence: CASSRPGQPQHF. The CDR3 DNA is TGTGCCAGCAGTCGACCAGGTCAGCCCCAGCATTTT.

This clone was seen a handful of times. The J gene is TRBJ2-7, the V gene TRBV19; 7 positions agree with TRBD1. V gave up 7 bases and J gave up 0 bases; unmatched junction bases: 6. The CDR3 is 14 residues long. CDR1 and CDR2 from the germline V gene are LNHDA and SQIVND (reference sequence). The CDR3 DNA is TGTGCCAGTAAGCCGGGACAGAGCTCCTACGAGCAGTACTTC. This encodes CASKPGQSSYEQYF.

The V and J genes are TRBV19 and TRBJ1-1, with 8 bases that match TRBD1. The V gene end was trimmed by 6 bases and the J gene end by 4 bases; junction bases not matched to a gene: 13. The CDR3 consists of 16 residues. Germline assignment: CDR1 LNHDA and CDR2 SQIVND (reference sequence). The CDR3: CASRGRQGPAGTEAFF. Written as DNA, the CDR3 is TGTGCCAGTAGGGGTAGACAGGGGCCGGCTGGCACTGAAGCTTTCTTT.

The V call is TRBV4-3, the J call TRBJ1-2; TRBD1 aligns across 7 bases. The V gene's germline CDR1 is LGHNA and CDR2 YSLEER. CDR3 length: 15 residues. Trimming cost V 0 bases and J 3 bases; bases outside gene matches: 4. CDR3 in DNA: TGCGCCAGCAGCCAAGATCCCAGGGGGGACTATGGCTACACCTTC. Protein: CASSQDPRGDYGYTF.

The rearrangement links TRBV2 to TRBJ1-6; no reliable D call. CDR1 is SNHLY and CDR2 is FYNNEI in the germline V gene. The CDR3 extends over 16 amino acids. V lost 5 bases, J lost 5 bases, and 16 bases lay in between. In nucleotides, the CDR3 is TGTGCCAGCAGTCCGGGGTCTACTATGGATAATTCACCCCTCCACTTT. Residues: CASSPGSTMDNSPLHF.

The CDR3 sequence: CASREGRGHIYF. In DNA form, the CDR3 reads TGTGCCAGCCGGGAGGGGAGGGGGCACATATATTTT. This sequence joins TRBV3-1 (or the pseudogene TRBV3-2) and TRBJ1-3; TRBD1 aligns across 7 bases. CDR3 length: 12 amino acids. The trim removed 8 bases at V and 12 bases at J, leaving 10 bases unmatched. CDR1 LGHDT and CDR2 YNNKEL come from the germline V gene (reference sequence).

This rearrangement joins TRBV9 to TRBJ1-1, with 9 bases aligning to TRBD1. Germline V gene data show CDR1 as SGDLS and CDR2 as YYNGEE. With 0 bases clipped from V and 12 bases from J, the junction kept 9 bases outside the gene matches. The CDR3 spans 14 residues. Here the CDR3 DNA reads TGTGCCAGCAGCGTAGGGTGGGGACAGGGCTTACCTTTCTTT. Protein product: CASSVGWGQGLPFF.

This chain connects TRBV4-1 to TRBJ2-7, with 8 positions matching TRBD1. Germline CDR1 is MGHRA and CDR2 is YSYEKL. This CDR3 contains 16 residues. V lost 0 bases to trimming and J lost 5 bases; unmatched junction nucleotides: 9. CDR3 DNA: TGCGCCAGCAGCCAAGATCCGCAGGGGGCGGTCGACGAGCAGTACTTC. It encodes CASSQDPQGAVDEQYF.

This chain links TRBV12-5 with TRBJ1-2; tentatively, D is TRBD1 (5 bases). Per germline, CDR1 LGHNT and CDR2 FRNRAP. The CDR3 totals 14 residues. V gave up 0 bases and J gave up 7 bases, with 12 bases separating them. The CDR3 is CASGLVLPRGGYTF. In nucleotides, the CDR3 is TGTGCTAGTGGTTTGGTATTACCTAGGGGTGGCTACACCTTC.

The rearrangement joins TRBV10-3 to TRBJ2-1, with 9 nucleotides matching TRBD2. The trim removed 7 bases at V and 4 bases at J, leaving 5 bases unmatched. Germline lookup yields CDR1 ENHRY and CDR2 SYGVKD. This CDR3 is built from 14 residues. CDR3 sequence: CAIKASGEYNEQFF. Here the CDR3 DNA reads TGTGCCATCAAGGCTAGCGGGGAGTACAATGAGCAGTTCTTC.